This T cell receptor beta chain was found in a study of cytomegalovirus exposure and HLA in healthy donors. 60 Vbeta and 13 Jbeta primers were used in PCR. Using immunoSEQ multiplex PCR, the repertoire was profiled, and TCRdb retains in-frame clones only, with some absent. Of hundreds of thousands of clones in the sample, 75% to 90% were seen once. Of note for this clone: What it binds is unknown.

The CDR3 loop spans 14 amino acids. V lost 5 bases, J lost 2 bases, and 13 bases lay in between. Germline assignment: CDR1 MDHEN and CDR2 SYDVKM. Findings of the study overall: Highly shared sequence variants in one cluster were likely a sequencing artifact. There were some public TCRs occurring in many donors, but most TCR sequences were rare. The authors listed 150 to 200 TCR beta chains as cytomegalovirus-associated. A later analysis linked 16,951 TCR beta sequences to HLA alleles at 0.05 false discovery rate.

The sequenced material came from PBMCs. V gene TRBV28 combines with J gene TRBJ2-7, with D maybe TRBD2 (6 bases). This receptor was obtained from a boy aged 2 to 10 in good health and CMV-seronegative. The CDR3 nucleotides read TGTGCCAGCAGTACTCCGGGGGTCACCTACGAGCAGTACTTC. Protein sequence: CASSTPGVTYEQYF.